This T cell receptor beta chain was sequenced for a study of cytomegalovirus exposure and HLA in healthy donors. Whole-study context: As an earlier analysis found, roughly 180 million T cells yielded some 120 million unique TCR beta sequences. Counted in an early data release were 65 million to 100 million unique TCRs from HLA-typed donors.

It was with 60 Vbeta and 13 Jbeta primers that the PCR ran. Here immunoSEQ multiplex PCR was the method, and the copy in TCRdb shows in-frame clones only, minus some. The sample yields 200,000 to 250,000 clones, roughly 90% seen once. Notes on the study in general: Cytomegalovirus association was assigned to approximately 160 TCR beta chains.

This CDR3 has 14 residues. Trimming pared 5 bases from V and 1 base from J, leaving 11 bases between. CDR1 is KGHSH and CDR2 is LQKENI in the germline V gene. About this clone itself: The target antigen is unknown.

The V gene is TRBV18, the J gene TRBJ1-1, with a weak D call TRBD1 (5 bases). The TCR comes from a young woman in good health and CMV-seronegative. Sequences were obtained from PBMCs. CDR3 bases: TGTGCCAGCTCAACCCAGGGAGGGAACACTGAAGCTTTCTTT. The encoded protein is CASSTQGGNTEAFF.